This is a list of T cell receptor beta chains from one sample in a study of T cells after yellow fever vaccination. TCRdb ran MiXCR on the 5' RACE reads and lists one entry per CDR3 protein. The data show approximately 300,000 distinct CDR3 sequences, roughly 10% seen once. The specimen comprised CD4+ T cells sorted from PBMCs, sampled 45 days after the yellow fever booster vaccination. Receptors were obtained from a man between 18 and 29 years old who received the YFV17D yellow fever vaccine. Both conserved end residues are part of each CDR3. D genes are given only for firm matches. Clone size is not always given. Where it is, it says once, few, many or a class for expanded clones.

abundance,d_gene,j_gene,v_gene,CDR3aa,CDR3nt
few,-,TRBJ1-4,TRBV20-1,CSAPTGGDEKLFF,TGCAGTGCTCCGACAGGAGGGGATGAAAAACTGTTTTTT
few,-,TRBJ2-7,TRBV10-3,CAISEEGMGPNLEEQYF,TGTGCCATCAGTGAGGAGGGGATGGGGCCCAACCTGGAGGAGCAGTACTTC
few,-,TRBJ2-3,TRBV11-2,CASSPQITSTDTQYF,TGTGCCAGCAGCCCTCAAATAACTAGCACAGATACGCAGTATTTT
many,TRBD1,TRBJ2-1,TRBV29-1,CSANRGRNEQFF,TGCAGCGCAAACAGGGGGCGCAATGAGCAGTTCTTC
-,TRBD1,TRBJ2-7,TRBV3-1,CASSLDRGLSYEQYF,TGTGCCAGCAGCCTGGACAGGGGGCTTTCCTACGAGCAGTACTTC
few,TRBD2,TRBJ2-5,TRBV7-3,CASSWAGGPETQYF,TGTGCCAGCAGCTGGGCGGGGGGGCCAGAGACCCAGTACTTC
-,TRBD1,TRBJ2-6,TRBV6-7,CASSYPWDRTESGANVLTF,TGTGCCAGCAGTTACCCCTGGGACAGGACGGAGTCTGGGGCCAACGTCCTGACTTTC
-,-,TRBJ2-3,TRBV5-4,CASRQGGQSTDTQYF,TGTGCCAGCAGGCAGGGGGGCCAGAGCACAGATACGCAGTATTTT
-,-,TRBJ1-5,TRBV4-2,CASSQVEPGMPQHF,TGTGCCAGCAGCCAAGTGGAGCCCGGGATGCCCCAGCATTTT
-,TRBD2,TRBJ2-1,TRBV12-3/TRBV12-4,CASSSGLAGINEQFF,TGTGCCAGCAGTTCCGGACTAGCGGGGATCAATGAGCAGTTCTTC
many,TRBD2,TRBJ2-1,TRBV3-1,CASSQVAGGHGWHEQFF,TGTGCCAGCAGCCAAGTAGCGGGGGGCCACGGCTGGCATGAGCAGTTCTTC
few,TRBD1,TRBJ1-5,TRBV28,CASLGQGRNSNQPQHF,TGTGCCAGCTTGGGACAGGGGCGCAATAGCAATCAGCCCCAGCATTTT
-,-,TRBJ1-6,TRBV5-1,CASSPLPGDSPLHF,TGCGCCAGCAGCCCGCTACCAGGGGATTCACCCCTCCACTTT
-,-,TRBJ2-2,TRBV24-1,CATSDSIYTGELFF,TGTGCCACCAGTGATAGTATTTACACCGGGGAGCTGTTTTTT
many,-,TRBJ1-1,TRBV4-3,CASSQGHLRTEAFF,TGCGCCAGCAGCCAAGGGCACCTCCGAACTGAAGCTTTCTTT
many,TRBD2,TRBJ2-5,TRBV5-1,CASSLGVAGGETQYF,TGCGCCAGCAGCTTGGGCGTTGCGGGAGGAGAGACCCAGTACTTC
-,-,TRBJ2-5,TRBV12-3/TRBV12-4,CASSYRGGQETQYF,TGTGCCAGCAGTTACCGTGGGGGACAAGAGACCCAGTACTTC
-,-,TRBJ2-2,TRBV12-3/TRBV12-4,CASKIGRGHGELFF,TGTGCCAGCAAAATAGGTCGGGGGCACGGGGAGCTGTTTTTT
-,-,TRBJ1-1,TRBV25-1,CASSGHGTEAFF,TGTGCCAGCAGCGGACACGGAACTGAAGCTTTCTTT
few,TRBD1,TRBJ2-7,TRBV5-1,CASSLEQGGMPGSFEQYF,TGCGCCAGCAGCTTGGAACAGGGGGGAATGCCTGGGTCTTTCGAGCAGTACTTC
few,TRBD1,TRBJ1-4,TRBV29-1,CSVGQGGTTNEKLFF,TGCAGCGTTGGCCAGGGGGGGACAACTAATGAAAAACTGTTTTTT
-,-,TRBJ1-6,TRBV4-3,CASSLSPRNSPLHF,TGCGCCAGCAGCCTCTCCCCTCGAAATTCACCCCTCCACTTT
-,TRBD1,TRBJ2-1,TRBV7-7,CASSLEGQVPYNEQFF,TGTGCTAGCAGCTTAGAGGGACAGGTTCCGTACAATGAGCAGTTCTTC
few,-,TRBJ1-1,TRBV5-1,CASSRKIPATMNTEAFF,TGCGCCAGCAGCCGCAAAATACCAGCCACAATGAACACTGAAGCTTTCTTT
few,-,TRBJ1-3,TRBV11-2,CASSKEGGYSGNTIYF,TGTGCCAGCTCAAAAGAGGGGGGTTACTCTGGAAACACCATATATTTT
-,TRBD1,TRBJ2-5,TRBV6-2/TRBV6-3,CASRRDRARLLRETQYF,TGTGCCAGCAGGCGGGACAGGGCGCGACTCTTGCGGGAGACCCAGTACTTC
few,-,TRBJ2-7,TRBV7-2,CASSPYGSSYEQYF,TGTGCCAGCAGCCCCTACGGGAGCTCCTACGAGCAGTACTTC
few,-,TRBJ2-5,TRBV4-3,CASSHSWGDQETQYF,TGCGCCAGCAGCCATAGTTGGGGGGACCAAGAGACCCAGTACTTC
few,-,TRBJ1-1,TRBV5-5,CASSLLSANTEAFF,TGTGCCAGCAGCTTGCTGTCGGCGAACACTGAAGCTTTCTTT
-,-,TRBJ1-1,TRBV7-9,CASGKRVGTNTEAFF,TGTGCCAGCGGGAAAAGGGTGGGCACGAACACTGAAGCTTTCTTT
few,-,TRBJ1-1,TRBV5-1,CASSPAGVTNTEAFF,TGCGCCAGCAGCCCGGCAGGAGTTACCAACACTGAAGCTTTCTTT
many,-,TRBJ1-3,TRBV18,CASSPEQGSGNTIYF,TGTGCCAGCTCACCTGAACAGGGCTCTGGAAACACCATATATTTT
many,-,TRBJ2-5,TRBV5-1,CASSLVPETQYF,TGCGCCAGCAGCTTGGTCCCCGAGACCCAGTACTTC
few,TRBD2,TRBJ2-1,TRBV20-1,CSAQRGVYNEQFF,TGCAGTGCACAGCGGGGGGTCTACAATGAGCAGTTCTTC
-,-,TRBJ1-3,TRBV5-5,CASSFTDSGNTIYF,TGTGCCAGCAGCTTTACAGACTCTGGAAACACCATATATTTT
-,-,TRBJ1-6,TRBV2,CASKEQGGSPLHF,TGTGCCAGCAAGGAGCAGGGTGGATCACCCCTCCACTTT
-,-,TRBJ1-3,TRBV12-3/TRBV12-4,CASSLSGPGNTIYF,TGTGCCAGCAGTTTATCCGGGCCTGGAAACACCATATATTTT
-,TRBD2,TRBJ2-1,TRBV25-1,CASSEVAGGRNEQFF,TGTGCCAGCAGTGAAGTAGCGGGGGGAAGGAATGAGCAGTTCTTC
-,TRBD2,TRBJ2-2,TRBV10-2,CASSVWASGAGELFF,TGCGCCAGCAGTGTATGGGCTAGCGGGGCCGGGGAGCTGTTTTTT
few,-,TRBJ2-6,TRBV13,CASSVRGPGANVLTF,TGTGCCAGCAGCGTCAGGGGCCCTGGGGCCAACGTCCTGACTTTC
few,TRBD2,TRBJ2-2,TRBV9,CASSGARTSGGLRETGELFF,TGTGCCAGCAGCGGGGCTCGGACTAGCGGGGGGTTACGGGAAACCGGGGAGCTGTTTTTT
few,-,TRBJ1-2,TRBV12-3/TRBV12-4,CASSGAGYTF,TGTGCCAGCTCCGGCGCGGGCTACACCTTC
few,-,TRBJ1-2,TRBV10-2,CASSESGGGQGYTF,TGCGCCAGCAGTGAGTCCGGGGGAGGGCAGGGCTACACCTTC
few,-,TRBJ1-1,TRBV7-3,CASSSTGRDTEAFF,TGTGCCAGCAGCTCGACAGGTAGGGACACTGAAGCTTTCTTT
few,-,TRBJ2-1,TRBV21-1,CASSKGGRDRDNEQFF,TGTGCCAGCAGCAAAGGAGGCAGGGATAGGGACAATGAGCAGTTCTTC
few,-,TRBJ1-5,TRBV12-3/TRBV12-4,CASSLMWQPQHF,TGTGCCAGCAGTTTAATGTGGCAGCCCCAGCATTTT
-,TRBD1,TRBJ2-7,TRBV18,CASSPSTGDSYEQYF,TGTGCCAGCTCACCCAGCACAGGGGATTCATACGAGCAGTACTTC
-,-,TRBJ1-6,TRBV6-6,CASSLGLSPLHF,TGTGCCAGCAGTTTGGGTCTTTCACCCCTCCACTTT
-,TRBD1,TRBJ2-7,TRBV5-1,CASSSDRGRNEQYF,TGCGCCAGCAGTTCGGACAGGGGGCGAAACGAGCAGTACTTC
few,-,TRBJ1-1,TRBV20-1,CSASSGWNTEAFF,TGCAGTGCTAGTAGCGGGTGGAACACTGAAGCTTTCTTT
-,-,TRBJ1-2,TRBV7-2,CASRVGSLHGYTF,TGTGCCAGCAGGGTGGGGAGTTTGCATGGCTACACCTTC